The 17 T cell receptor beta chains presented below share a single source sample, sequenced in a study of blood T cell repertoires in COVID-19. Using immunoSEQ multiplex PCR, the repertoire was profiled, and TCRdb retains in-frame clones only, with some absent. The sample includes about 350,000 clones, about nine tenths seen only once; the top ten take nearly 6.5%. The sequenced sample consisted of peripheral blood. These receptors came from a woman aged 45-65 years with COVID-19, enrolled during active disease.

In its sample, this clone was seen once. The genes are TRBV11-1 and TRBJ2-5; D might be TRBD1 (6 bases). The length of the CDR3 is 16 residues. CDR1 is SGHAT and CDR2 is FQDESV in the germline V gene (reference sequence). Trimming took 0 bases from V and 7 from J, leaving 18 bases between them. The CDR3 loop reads CASSLATGPSRGTQYF. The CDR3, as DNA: TGTGCCAGCAGCTTAGCAACAGGGCCCAGCCGTGGGACCCAGTACTTC.

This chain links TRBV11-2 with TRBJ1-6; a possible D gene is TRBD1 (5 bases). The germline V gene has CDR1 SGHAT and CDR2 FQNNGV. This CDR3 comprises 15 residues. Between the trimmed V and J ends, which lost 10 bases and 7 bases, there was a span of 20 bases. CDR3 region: CATRAGRPLNSPLHF. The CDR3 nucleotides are TGTGCCACCAGGGCGGGCAGGCCGTTGAATTCACCCCTCCACTTT.

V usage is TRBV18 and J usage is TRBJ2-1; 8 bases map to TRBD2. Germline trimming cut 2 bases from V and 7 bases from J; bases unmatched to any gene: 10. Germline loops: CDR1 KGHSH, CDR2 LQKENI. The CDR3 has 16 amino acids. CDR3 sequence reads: CASSPRSVGTSNEQFF. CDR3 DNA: TGTGCCAGCTCACCAAGGAGTGTGGGGACTAGTAATGAGCAGTTCTTC.

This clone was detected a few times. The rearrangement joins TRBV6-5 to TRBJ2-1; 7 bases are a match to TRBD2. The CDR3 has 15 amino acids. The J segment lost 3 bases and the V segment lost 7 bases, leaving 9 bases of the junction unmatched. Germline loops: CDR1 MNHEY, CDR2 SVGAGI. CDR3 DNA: TGTGCCAGCACCGAAGAACTAGCGAGCTACAATGAGCAGTTCTTC. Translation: CASTEELASYNEQFF.

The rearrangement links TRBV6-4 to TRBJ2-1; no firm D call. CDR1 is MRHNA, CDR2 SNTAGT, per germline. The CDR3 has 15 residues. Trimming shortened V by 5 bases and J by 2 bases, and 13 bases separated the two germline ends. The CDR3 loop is CASSRAAEPYNEQFF. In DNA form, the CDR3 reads TGTGCCAGCAGTCGTGCGGCCGAGCCCTACAATGAGCAGTTCTTC.

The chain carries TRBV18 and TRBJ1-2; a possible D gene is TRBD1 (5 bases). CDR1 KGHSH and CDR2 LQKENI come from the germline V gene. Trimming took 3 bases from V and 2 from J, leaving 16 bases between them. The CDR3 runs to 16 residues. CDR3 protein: CASSPLGGAQNYGYTF. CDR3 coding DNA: TGTGCCAGCTCACCTCTGGGAGGGGCGCAGAACTATGGCTACACCTTC.

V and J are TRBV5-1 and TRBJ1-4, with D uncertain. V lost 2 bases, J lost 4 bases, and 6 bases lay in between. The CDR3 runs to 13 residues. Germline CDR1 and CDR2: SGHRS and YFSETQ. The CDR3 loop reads CASSFPNNEKLFF. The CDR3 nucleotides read TGCGCCAGCAGCTTTCCCAATAATGAAAAACTGTTTTTT.

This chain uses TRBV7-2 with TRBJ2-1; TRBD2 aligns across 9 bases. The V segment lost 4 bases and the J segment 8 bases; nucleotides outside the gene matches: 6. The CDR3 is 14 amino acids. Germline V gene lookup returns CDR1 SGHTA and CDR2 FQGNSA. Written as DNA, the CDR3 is TGTGCCAGCAGCTCAGCGGGAGGTACAGATGAGCAGTTCTTC. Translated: CASSSAGGTDEQFF.

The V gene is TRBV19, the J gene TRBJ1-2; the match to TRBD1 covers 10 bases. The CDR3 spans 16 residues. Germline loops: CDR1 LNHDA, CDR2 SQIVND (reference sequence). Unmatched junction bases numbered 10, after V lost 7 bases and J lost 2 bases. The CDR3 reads CASTTPDRGRNYGYTF. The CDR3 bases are TGTGCCAGTACAACACCGGACAGGGGGAGAAACTATGGCTACACCTTC.

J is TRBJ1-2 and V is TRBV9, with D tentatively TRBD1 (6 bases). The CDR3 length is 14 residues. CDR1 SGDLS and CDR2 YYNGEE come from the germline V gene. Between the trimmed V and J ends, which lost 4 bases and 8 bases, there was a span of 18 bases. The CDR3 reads CASSTQRGNRGYTF. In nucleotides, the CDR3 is TGTGCCAGCAGCACCCAGAGGGGGAACCGGGGCTACACCTTC.

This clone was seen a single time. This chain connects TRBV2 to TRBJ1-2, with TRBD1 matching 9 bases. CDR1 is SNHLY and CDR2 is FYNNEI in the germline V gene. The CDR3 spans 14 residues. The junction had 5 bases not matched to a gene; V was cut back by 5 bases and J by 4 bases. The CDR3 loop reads CASSPTGGSYGYTF. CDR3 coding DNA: TGTGCCAGCAGTCCGACAGGGGGAAGCTATGGCTACACCTTC.

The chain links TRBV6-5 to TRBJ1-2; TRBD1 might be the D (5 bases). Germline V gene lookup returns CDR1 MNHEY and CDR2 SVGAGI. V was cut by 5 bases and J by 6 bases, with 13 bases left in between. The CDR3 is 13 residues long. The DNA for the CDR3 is TGTGCCAGCAGTCCACCAGGGTGGGATGGCTACACCTTC. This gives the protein CASSPPGWDGYTF.

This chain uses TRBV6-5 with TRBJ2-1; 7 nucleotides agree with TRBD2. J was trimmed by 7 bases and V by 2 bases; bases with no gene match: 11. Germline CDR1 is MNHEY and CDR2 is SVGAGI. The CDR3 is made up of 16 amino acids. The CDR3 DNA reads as TGTGCCAGCAGTTACGTCACCGGGAGGTATGGTAATGAGCAGTTCTTC. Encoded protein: CASSYVTGRYGNEQFF.

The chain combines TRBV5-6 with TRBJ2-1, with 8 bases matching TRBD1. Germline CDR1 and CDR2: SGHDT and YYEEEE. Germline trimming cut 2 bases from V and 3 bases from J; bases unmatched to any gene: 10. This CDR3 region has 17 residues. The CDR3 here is CASSFTNRGYLYNEQFF. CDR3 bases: TGTGCCAGCAGCTTCACGAACAGGGGGTACCTCTACAATGAGCAGTTCTTC.

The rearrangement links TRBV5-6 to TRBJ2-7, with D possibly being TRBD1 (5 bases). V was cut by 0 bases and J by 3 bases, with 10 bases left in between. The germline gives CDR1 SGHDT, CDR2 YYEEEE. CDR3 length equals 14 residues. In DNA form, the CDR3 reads TGTGCCAGCAGCTTGGGACAGAGACACTACGAGCAGTACTTC. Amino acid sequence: CASSLGQRHYEQYF.

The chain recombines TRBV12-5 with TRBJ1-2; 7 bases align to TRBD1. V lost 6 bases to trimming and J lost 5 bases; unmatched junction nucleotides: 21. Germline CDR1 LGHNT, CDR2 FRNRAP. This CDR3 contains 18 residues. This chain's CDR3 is CASGLEALVGGMTYGYTF. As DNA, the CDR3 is TGTGCTAGTGGCCTCGAGGCCCTCGTAGGGGGCATGACGTATGGCTACACCTTC.

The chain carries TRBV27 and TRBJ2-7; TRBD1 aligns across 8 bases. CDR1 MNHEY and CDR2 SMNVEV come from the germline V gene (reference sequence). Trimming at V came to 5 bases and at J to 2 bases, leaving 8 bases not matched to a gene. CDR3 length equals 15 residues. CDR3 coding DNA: TGTGCCAGCAGTCCCAAAGGACAGGGTACCTACGAGCAGTACTTC. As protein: CASSPKGQGTYEQYF.